This TCR beta chain derives from a study of post-analysis software for immune sequencing data. Points from the study as a whole: In patients, about five TRBV segments were more frequent than in controls, with TRBV5-6, TRBV5-1 and TRBV20-1 among them.

Unique molecular identifiers were built into the TCR beta cDNA libraries. TCRdb redid the calling of the PCR reads with MiXCR, one entry per CDR3 protein. Of about 540,000 distinct CDR3 sequences in the sample, 30% to 40% were seen once. Of note for this clonotype: What it binds is unknown.

The CDR3 is made up of 16 amino acids. Trimming cost V 4 bases and J 8 bases, with 24 bases left between them. Germline loops: CDR1 SGHDT, CDR2 YYEEEE. The specimen was blood. This clonotype originated in a girl aged 2 to 17 with multiple sclerosis. The chain combines TRBV5-6 with TRBJ1-1; tentatively, D is TRBD1 (6 bases). The DNA for the CDR3 is TGTGCCAGCAGCCCCCTCGGCAGGGGACCCGAGGGAGAAGCTTTCTTT. Protein sequence: CASSPLGRGPEGEAFF.